The clone carrying this T cell receptor beta chain was found many times. The sample belongs to a study of patients and donors after allogeneic stem cell transplantation. The length of the CDR3 is 15 residues. Germline V gene sequence: CDR1 SGHNT, CDR2 YYREEE (reference sequence). Trimming took 1 base from V and 8 from J; bases not matched to a gene: 8. One entry per CDR3 protein, called by TCRdb with MiXCR from the RT-PCR reads. The sample has about 230,000 distinct CDR3 sequences, 13% to 15% seen once. The TCR sequence derives from a human donor who was either an allogeneic HSCT recipient or a stem cell or donor lymphocyte infusion donor (not recorded which). It is not recorded whose cells these are; they may come from a transplant donor. This rearrangement joins TRBV5-4 to TRBJ2-1; 8 bases are a match to TRBD1. Sequenced sample: blood, either unsorted or a sorted T cell fraction (not recorded which). The CDR3 loop is CASSLQGARGDEQFF. The CDR3 bases are TGTGCCAGCAGCTTGCAGGGGGCGCGGGGCGATGAGCAGTTCTTC.